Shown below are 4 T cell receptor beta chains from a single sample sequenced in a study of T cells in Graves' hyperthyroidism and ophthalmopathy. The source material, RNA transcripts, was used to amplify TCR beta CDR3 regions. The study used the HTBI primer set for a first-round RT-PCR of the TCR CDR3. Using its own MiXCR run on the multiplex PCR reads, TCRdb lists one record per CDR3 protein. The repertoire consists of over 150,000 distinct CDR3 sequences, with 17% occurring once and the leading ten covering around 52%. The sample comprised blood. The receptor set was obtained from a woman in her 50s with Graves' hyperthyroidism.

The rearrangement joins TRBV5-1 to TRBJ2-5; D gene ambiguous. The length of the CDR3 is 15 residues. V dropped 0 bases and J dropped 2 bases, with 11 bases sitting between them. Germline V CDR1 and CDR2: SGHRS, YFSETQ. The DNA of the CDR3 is TGCGCCAGCAGCTTGGGTCGGCAACGGCAAGAGACCCAGTACTTC. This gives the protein CASSLGRQRQETQYF. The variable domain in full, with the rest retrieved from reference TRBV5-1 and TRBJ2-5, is KAGVTQTPRYLIKTRGQQVTLSCSPISGHRSVSWYQQTPGQGLQFLFEYFSETQRNKGNFPGRFSGRQFSNSRSEMNVSTLELGDSALYLCASSLGRQRQETQYFGPGTRLLVL.

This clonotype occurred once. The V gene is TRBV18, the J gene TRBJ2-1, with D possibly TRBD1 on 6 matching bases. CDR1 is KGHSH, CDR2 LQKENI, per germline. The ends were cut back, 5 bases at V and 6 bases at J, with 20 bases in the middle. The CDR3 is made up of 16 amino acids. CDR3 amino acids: CASSKQGGPSGNEQFF. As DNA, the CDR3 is TGTGCCAGCTCAAAACAGGGTGGACCGTCGGGCAATGAGCAGTTCTTC.

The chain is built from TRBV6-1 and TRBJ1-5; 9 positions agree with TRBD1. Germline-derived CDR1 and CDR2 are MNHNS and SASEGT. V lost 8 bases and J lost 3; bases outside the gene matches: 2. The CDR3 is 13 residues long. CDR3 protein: CASRQGDNQPQHF. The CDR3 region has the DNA TGTGCCAGCCGACAGGGGGACAATCAGCCCCAGCATTTT.

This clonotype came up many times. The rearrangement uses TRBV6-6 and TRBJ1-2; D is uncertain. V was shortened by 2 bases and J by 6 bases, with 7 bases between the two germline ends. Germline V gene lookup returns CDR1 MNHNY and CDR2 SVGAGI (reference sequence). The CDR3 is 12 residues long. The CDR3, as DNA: TGTGCCAGCAGTTACGACGCGGATGGCTACACCTTC. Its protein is CASSYDADGYTF.